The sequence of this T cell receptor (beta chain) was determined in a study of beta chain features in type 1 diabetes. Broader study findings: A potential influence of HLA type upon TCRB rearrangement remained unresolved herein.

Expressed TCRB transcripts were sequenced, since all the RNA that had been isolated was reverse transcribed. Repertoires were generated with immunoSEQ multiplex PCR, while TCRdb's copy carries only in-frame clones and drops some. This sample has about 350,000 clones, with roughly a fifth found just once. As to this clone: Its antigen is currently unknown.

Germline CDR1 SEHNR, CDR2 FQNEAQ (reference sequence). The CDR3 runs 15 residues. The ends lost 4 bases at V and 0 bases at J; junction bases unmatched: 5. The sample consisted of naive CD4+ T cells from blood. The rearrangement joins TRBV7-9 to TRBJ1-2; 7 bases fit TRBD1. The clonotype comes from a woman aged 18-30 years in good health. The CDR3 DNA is TGTGCCAGCAGCTCAATTGGACAGGCTAACTATGGCTACACCTTC. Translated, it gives CASSSIGQANYGYTF.